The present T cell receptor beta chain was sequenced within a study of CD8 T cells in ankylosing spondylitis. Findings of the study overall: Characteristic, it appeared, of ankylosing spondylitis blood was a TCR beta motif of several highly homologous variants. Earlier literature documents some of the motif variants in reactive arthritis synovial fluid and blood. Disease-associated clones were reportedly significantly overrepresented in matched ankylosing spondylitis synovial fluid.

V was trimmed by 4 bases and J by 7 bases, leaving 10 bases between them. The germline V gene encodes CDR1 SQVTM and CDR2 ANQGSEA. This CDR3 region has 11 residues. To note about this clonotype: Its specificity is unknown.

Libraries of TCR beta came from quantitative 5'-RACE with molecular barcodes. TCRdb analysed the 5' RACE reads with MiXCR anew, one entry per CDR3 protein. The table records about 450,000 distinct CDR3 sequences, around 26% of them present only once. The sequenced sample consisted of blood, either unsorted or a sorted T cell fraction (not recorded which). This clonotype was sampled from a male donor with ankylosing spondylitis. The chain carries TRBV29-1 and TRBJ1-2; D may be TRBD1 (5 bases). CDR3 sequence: CSVGGDGGYTF. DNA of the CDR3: TGCAGCGTTGGAGGGGACGGTGGCTACACCTTC. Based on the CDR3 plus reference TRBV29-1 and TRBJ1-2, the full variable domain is SAVISQKPSRDICQRGTSLTIQCQVDSQVTMMFWYRQQPGQSLTLIATANQGSEATYESGFVIDKFPISRPNLTFSTLTVSNMSPEDSSIYLCSVGGDGGYTFGSGTRLTVV.